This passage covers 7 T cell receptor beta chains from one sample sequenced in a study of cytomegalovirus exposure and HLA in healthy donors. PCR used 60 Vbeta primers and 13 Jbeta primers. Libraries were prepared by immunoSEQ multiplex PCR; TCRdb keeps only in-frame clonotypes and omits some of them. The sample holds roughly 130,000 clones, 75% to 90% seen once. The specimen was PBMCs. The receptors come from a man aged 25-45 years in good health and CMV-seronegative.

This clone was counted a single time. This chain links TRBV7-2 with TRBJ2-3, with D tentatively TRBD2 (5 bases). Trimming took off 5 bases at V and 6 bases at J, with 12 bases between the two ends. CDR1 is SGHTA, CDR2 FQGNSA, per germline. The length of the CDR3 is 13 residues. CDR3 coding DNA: TGTGCCAGCAGCCTAGACTATCCGGATACGCAGTATTTT. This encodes CASSLDYPDTQYF.

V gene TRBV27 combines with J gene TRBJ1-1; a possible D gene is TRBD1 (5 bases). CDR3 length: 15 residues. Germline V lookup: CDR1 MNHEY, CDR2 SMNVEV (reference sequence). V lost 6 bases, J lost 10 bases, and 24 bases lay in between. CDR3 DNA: TGTGCCAGCAGCAACCACAAAGGGGTACGGGTGTCAGCTTTCTTT. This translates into CASSNHKGVRVSAFF.

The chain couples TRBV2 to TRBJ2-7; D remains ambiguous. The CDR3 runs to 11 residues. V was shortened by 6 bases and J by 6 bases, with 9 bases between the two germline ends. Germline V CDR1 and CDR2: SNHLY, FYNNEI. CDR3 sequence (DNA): TGTGCCAGCAGCGGAGTCGTCGAGCAGTACTTC. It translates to CASSGVVEQYF. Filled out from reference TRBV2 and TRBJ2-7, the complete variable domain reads EPEVTQTPSHQVTQMGQEVILRCVPISNHLYFYWYRQILGQKVEFLVSFYNNEISEKSEIFDDQFSVERPDGSNFTLKIRSTKLEDSAMYFCASSGVVEQYFGPGTRLTVT.

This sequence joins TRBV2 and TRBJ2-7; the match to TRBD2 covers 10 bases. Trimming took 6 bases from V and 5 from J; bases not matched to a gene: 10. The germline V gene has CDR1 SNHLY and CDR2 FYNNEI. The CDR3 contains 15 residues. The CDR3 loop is CASRERAGGSDEQYF. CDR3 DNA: TGTGCCAGCAGGGAGCGAGCGGGGGGGTCCGACGAGCAGTACTTC.

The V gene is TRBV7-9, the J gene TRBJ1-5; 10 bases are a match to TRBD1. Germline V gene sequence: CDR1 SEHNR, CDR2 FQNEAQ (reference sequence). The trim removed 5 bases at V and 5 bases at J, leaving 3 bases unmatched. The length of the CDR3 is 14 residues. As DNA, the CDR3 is TGTGCCAGCAGCGGGGGGACAGGGGATCAGCCCCAGCATTTT. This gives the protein CASSGGTGDQPQHF.

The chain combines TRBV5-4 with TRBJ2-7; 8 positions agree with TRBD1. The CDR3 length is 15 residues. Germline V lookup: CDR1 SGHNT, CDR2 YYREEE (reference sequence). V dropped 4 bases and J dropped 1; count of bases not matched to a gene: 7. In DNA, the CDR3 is TGTGCCAGCAGCCTACCGAGACAGGGGTCCTACGAGCAGTACTTC. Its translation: CASSLPRQGSYEQYF.

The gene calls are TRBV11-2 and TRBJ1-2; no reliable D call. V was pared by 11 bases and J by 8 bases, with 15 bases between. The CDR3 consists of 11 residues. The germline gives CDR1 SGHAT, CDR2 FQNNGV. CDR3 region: CAQIPGLGYTF. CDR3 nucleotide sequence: TGTGCCCAAATCCCGGGTCTGGGCTACACCTTC.